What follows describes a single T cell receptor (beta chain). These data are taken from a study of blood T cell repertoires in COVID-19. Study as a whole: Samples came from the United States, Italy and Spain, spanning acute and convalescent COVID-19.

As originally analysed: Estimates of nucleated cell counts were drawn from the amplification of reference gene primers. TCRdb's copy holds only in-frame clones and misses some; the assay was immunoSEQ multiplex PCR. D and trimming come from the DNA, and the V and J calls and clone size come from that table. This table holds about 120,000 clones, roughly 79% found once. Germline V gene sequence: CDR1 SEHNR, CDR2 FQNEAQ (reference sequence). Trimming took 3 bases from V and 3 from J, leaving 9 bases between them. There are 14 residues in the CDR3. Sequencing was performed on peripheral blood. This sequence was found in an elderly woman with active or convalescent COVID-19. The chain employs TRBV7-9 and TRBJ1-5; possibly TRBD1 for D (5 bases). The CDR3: CASSFGAHNQPQHF. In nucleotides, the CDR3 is TGTGCCAGCAGCTTTGGGGCCCACAATCAGCCCCAGCATTTT.